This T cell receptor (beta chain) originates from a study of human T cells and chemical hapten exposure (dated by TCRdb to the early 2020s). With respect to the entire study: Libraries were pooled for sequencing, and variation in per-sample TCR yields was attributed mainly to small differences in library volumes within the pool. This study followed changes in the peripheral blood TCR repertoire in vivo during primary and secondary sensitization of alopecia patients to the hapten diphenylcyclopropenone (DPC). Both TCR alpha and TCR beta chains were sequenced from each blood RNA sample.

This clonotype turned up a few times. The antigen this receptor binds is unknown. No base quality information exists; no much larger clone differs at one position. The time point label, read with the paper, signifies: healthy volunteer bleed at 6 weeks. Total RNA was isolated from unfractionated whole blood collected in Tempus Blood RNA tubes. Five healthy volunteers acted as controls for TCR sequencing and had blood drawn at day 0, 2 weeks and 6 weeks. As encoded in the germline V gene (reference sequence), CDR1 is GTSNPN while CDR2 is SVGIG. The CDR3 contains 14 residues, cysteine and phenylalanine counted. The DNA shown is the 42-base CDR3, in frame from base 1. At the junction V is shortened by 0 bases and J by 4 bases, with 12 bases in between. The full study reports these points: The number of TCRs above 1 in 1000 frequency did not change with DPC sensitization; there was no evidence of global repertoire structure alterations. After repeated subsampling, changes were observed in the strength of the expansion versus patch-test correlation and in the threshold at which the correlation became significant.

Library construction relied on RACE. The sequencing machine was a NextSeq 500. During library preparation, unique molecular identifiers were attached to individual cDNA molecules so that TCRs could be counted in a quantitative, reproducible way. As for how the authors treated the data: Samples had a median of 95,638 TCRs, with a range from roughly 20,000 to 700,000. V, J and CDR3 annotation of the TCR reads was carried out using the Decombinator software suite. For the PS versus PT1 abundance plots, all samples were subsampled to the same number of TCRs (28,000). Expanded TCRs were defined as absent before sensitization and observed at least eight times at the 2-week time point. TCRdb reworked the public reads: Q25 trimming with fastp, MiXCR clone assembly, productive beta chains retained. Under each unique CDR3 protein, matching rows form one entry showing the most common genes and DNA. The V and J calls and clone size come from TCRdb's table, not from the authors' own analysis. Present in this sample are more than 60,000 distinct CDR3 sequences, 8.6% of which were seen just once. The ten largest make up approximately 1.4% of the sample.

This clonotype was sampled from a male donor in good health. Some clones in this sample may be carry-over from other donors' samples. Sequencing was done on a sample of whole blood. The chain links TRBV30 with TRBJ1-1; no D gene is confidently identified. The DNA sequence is TGTGCCTGGAGTGTATCGGTACGGGGCACTGAAGCTTTCTTT. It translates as CAWSVSVRGTEAFF.